This is a list of T cell receptor beta chains from one sample in a study of spatial heterogeneity in lung cancer. TCRdb fed the 5' RACE reads into MiXCR, producing one record per CDR3 protein. The sample includes about 17,000 distinct CDR3 sequences, roughly 19% of them seen just once. This specimen consisted of PBMCs, obtained at follow-up. The receptors derive from a male donor with early-stage non-small cell lung cancer. The CDR3 runs from the conserved cysteine through the conserved F or W. The D gene is left open where the match is weak. Expanded clones get a size class; other rows say once, few or many, or leave the size out.

cdr3_nt cdr3_aa j_call clone_size v_call d_call
TGCGCCAGCAGCTTCGACGGGGCAGGCTACTATAATTCACCCCTCCACTTT CASSFDGAGYYNSPLHF TRBJ1-6 medium-sized TRBV5-1 .
TGTGCCAGCAGCATCCGGGGCCCGGCAGCCGGGGAGCTGTTTTTT CASSIRGPAAGELFF TRBJ2-2 few TRBV7-8 .
TGTGCCAGCAGTGCTGGGCGGGACAGGGGATCCTACGAGCAGTACTTC CASSAGRDRGSYEQYF TRBJ2-7 many TRBV6-1 TRBD1
TGTGCCAGCAGCTCACCATTACCTACAGGGGGCTCTGGGGCCAACGTCCTGACTTTC CASSSPLPTGGSGANVLTF TRBJ2-6 medium-sized TRBV7-9 TRBD1
TGTGCCAGCGTTGTCAGGGGGAGAGAGACCCAGTACTTC CASVVRGRETQYF TRBJ2-5 many TRBV6-1 TRBD1
TGTGCCAGCAGCTTGGCTCCCGGGACAGGGGGTCTTGAGCAGTACTTC CASSLAPGTGGLEQYF TRBJ2-7 few TRBV5-5 TRBD1
TGTGCTAGTGGTTGGGGACAGGGGGCCGGTGAATCTGGAAACACCATATATTTT CASGWGQGAGESGNTIYF TRBJ1-3 many TRBV12-5 TRBD1
TGTGCCTGCCGGGTGACAGGGCTGTACGAGCAGTACTTC CACRVTGLYEQYF TRBJ2-7 once TRBV6-4 TRBD1
TGTGCCAGCAGCCAAGGATATAACTATGGCTACACCTTC CASSQGYNYGYTF TRBJ1-2 few TRBV3-1 .
TGTGCCAGCAGCCGGACAGAAAAAAACACCGGGGAGCTGTTTTTT CASSRTEKNTGELFF TRBJ2-2 medium-sized TRBV7-8 .
TGTGCCAGCAGTGAAGAGCGGGGGGGCACAGATACGCAGTATTTT CASSEERGGTDTQYF TRBJ2-3 few TRBV6-1 TRBD2
TGCAGCGTTGTCGGCAGCTCCTACGAGCAGTACTTC CSVVGSSYEQYF TRBJ2-7 . TRBV29-1 .
TGTGCCAGCAGCTTGACAGCCTACGAGCAGTACTTC CASSLTAYEQYF TRBJ2-7 many TRBV7-2 .
TGCAGTGCCATACTAGCGGGGGAGGGGTTAGATACGCAGTATTTT CSAILAGEGLDTQYF TRBJ2-3 many TRBV20-1 TRBD2
TGCAGCGTTGAAGGGGCCACAGATACGCAGTATTTT CSVEGATDTQYF TRBJ2-3 medium-sized TRBV29-1 .
TGTGCCAGCACTGGGGCAAATCAGCCCCAGCATTTT CASTGANQPQHF TRBJ1-5 many TRBV2 .
TGTGCCAGCAGCCTCAGAGGGAAGAGTGGGACTGAAGCTTTCTTT CASSLRGKSGTEAFF TRBJ1-1 . TRBV7-6 .
TGTGCCAGCAGCTTAAATACGGGACGGTACGAGCAGTACTTC CASSLNTGRYEQYF TRBJ2-7 medium-sized TRBV7-9 .
TGTGCCAGCAGCCTAGACTGGCACAACCAAGAGACCCAGTACTTC CASSLDWHNQETQYF TRBJ2-5 . TRBV11-3 .
TGCGCCAGCAGTGGGGCAACTAATGAAAAACTGTTTTTT CASSGATNEKLFF TRBJ1-4 few TRBV10-2 .
TGTGCCAGCAGCGTAGTCCCCGTTAGGGCGTATGAGCAGTTCTTC CASSVVPVRAYEQFF TRBJ2-1 many TRBV9 .
TGCGCCAGCAGCCGATTATCGGGGGGGCGATTTTCACCCCTCCACTTT CASSRLSGGRFSPLHF TRBJ1-6 few TRBV4-1 .
TGTGCCAGCTGGGGGGGCACGAGCTCTGGGGCCAACGTCCTGACTTTC CASWGGTSSGANVLTF TRBJ2-6 many TRBV18 .
TGTGCCAGTAGTATAGCCCAATTGAGCGCAGCTACCGAAACGATATATTTT CASSIAQLSAATETIYF TRBJ2-3 . TRBV19 .
TGCAGCGTTGTTTCTGCGGTTGGAAGCACTGAAGCTTTCTTT CSVVSAVGSTEAFF TRBJ1-1 few TRBV29-1 .
TGCAGCGCCTTTCGAGGAGGGGAGAACACTGAAGCTTTCTTT CSAFRGGENTEAFF TRBJ1-1 . TRBV20-1 .
TGTGCCAGCAGTTTATACAAGGGGGAGCAGTTCTTC CASSLYKGEQFF TRBJ2-1 . TRBV27 .
TGCAGCGTCAAAGGAGGGGGTGAAGCTTTCTTT CSVKGGGEAFF TRBJ1-1 medium-sized TRBV29-1 .
TGTGCCAGCAGCTTAGCGCGGGGAGGTGGCTACACCTTC CASSLARGGGYTF TRBJ1-2 . TRBV7-2 .
TGTGCCAGCAGCCTGCGACAGGGTCCAGATACGCAGTATTTT CASSLRQGPDTQYF TRBJ2-3 many TRBV7-9 TRBD1
TGCAGCGTCGCCGGACTAGCGGTTCGGGAGACCCAGTACTTC CSVAGLAVRETQYF TRBJ2-5 many TRBV29-1 TRBD2
TGCGCCAGCAGCCAAGATAGACAGGGGGTCTACGAGCAGTACTTC CASSQDRQGVYEQYF TRBJ2-7 many TRBV4-3 TRBD1
TGTGCCAGCAGCAAAGGATGCGTTGGATGGGCCGAGCAGTACTTC CASSKGCVGWAEQYF TRBJ2-7 . TRBV21-1 .
TGTGCCAGTAGTGTCGACCAGGGAACTGAAGCTTTCTTT CASSVDQGTEAFF TRBJ1-1 few TRBV19 .
TGCAGTGCGCCGGGACTCCGGGACAGGGGAGGTTACACAGATACGCAGTATTTT CSAPGLRDRGGYTDTQYF TRBJ2-3 . TRBV20-1 TRBD1
TGTGCCACCAGTGATGACGTCAATGAGCAGTTCTTC CATSDDVNEQFF TRBJ2-1 medium-sized TRBV24-1 .
TGTGCCTCGTGGCTGCTCAATCAGCCCCAGCATTTT CASWLLNQPQHF TRBJ1-5 . TRBV30 .
TGTGCCAGCGATCCGGGACAGGGGGCCGGCGAGCAGTACTTC CASDPGQGAGEQYF TRBJ2-7 medium-sized TRBV18 TRBD1
TGTGCCAGCTCACCATACCGGGGTTCCCCAGATACGCAGTATTTT CASSPYRGSPDTQYF TRBJ2-3 . TRBV18 .
TGTGCCAGCAGCTTGGGGGGGCCCCCCAATGAGCAGTTCTTC CASSLGGPPNEQFF TRBJ2-1 many TRBV7-3 .
TGTGCCAGCACTGCGGAGGGGAGGACGGCGGGCTATGGCTACACCTTC CASTAEGRTAGYGYTF TRBJ1-2 medium-sized TRBV9 .
TGTGCCAGCACCCCGATTGGGGGCAGCTCCTATAATTCACCCCTCCACTTT CASTPIGGSSYNSPLHF TRBJ1-6 many TRBV27 .
TGTGCCAGCAGCCAAATGCCAGGGGGCTATGGCTACACCTTC CASSQMPGGYGYTF TRBJ1-2 many TRBV3-1 TRBD1